Listed here are 18 T cell receptor beta chains from one sample, sequenced in a study of cytomegalovirus exposure and HLA in healthy donors. Vbeta (60) and Jbeta (13) primers were used in the PCR. This table comes from immunoSEQ multiplex PCR, and its TCRdb copy is limited to in-frame clones, with some not included. The sample has approximately 170,000 clones, 79% seen once. The specimen was PBMCs. These receptors all come from a woman younger than 35 in good health and CMV-seronegative.

The chain links TRBV10-3 to TRBJ1-5; 9 bases map to TRBD1. CDR3 length: 16 amino acids. V lost 4 bases, J lost 6 bases, and 10 bases stayed unmatched. Germline-derived CDR1 and CDR2 are ENHRY and SYGVKD. CDR3 residues: CAISATSDRGGQPQHF. The CDR3 DNA is TGTGCCATCAGTGCCACTTCGGACAGGGGCGGTCAGCCCCAGCATTTT.

The V call is TRBV7-3, the J call TRBJ2-1; 8 bases agree with TRBD2. The J segment lost 4 bases and the V segment lost 0 bases, leaving 2 bases of the junction unmatched. The CDR3 spans 15 residues. Germline CDR1 and CDR2: SGHTA and FQGTGA. The CDR3 is CASSLTTSGYNEQFF. In nucleotides, the CDR3 is TGTGCCAGCAGCTTAACAACTAGCGGATACAATGAGCAGTTCTTC.

The rearrangement links TRBV19 to TRBJ1-2; 11 nucleotides align to TRBD1. Losses at the gene ends were 5 bases for V and 7 bases for J; bases not matched to a gene: 12. The CDR3 loop spans 16 amino acids. The germline V gene has CDR1 LNHDA and CDR2 SQIVND (reference sequence). CDR3 sequence: CASSQGSWTGGTGYTF. DNA for the CDR3: TGTGCCAGTAGTCAGGGTAGTTGGACAGGGGGCACTGGCTACACCTTC.

This clone was counted a single time. The J gene is TRBJ1-4, the V gene TRBV4-2; no clear D. Trimming shortened V by 7 bases and J by 2 bases, and 14 bases separated the two germline ends. The CDR3 has 15 amino acids. Germline-derived CDR1 and CDR2 are LGHNA and YNFKEQ. The CDR3 region has the DNA TGTGCCAGCACCACCAACGGGTATACTAATGAAAAACTGTTTTTT. It encodes CASTTNGYTNEKLFF.

This clone was seen more than once but under ten times. The chain carries TRBV9 and TRBJ1-1; tentatively, D is TRBD1 (5 bases). Germline values: CDR1 SGDLS, CDR2 YYNGEE. Trimming pared 2 bases from V and 3 bases from J, leaving 14 bases between. The CDR3 totals 15 residues. Here the CDR3 reads CASSVFQGMYTEAFF. In DNA, the CDR3 is TGTGCCAGCAGCGTTTTTCAGGGCATGTACACTGAAGCTTTCTTT.

This chain joins TRBV5-5 and TRBJ2-7, with TRBD1 as a possible D gene (5 bases). With 0 bases removed from V and 0 bases from J, the gap between germline ends came to 13 bases. The CDR3 is 16 amino acids. Per the germline V gene, CDR1 is SGHKS and CDR2 is YYEKEE (reference sequence). This CDR3 reads CASSLADSSSSYEQYF. The CDR3 coding sequence is TGTGCCAGCAGCTTGGCCGACAGTAGTTCCTCCTACGAGCAGTACTTC.

Comments on this clone: One end of the junction varies from germline; a read error may be responsible. The chain has TRBV6-1 and TRBJ1-6; D remains ambiguous. This CDR3 has 10 residues. CDR1 MNHNS and CDR2 SASEGT come from the germline V gene. The CDR3 DNA is TGTGCCAGCAGTGACGGGAGGTCTGTCTTT. It encodes CASSDGRSVF.

The genes are TRBV4-1 and TRBJ2-7; perhaps TRBD1 as D (6 bases). This CDR3 is 15 amino acids long. The ends were cut back, 4 bases at V and 4 bases at J, with 17 bases in the middle. Germline loops: CDR1 MGHRA, CDR2 YSYEKL. CDR3 residues: CASSRTTGSLYEQYF. The DNA for the CDR3 is TGCGCCAGCAGCCGCACTACAGGGTCTCTTTACGAGCAGTACTTC.

As for this clone: Compared with germline, one end of the junction differs, possibly owing to a read error. The chain links TRBV28 to TRBJ2-5; TRBD1 matches at 7 bases. CDR3 size: 15 residues. Germline V lookup: CDR1 MDHEN, CDR2 SYDVKM. As DNA, the CDR3 is TGTGCCAGTCTGGAGAGAGGGACAGCGAAAGAGGCCCAGTACTTC. As protein: CASLERGTAKEAQYF.

This chain's CDR3 is CASSLDRGLDGYTF. CDR3 in DNA: TGTGCCAGCAGCTTAGATAGGGGGCTGGATGGCTACACCTTC. The rearrangement joins TRBV7-6 to TRBJ1-2; 7 nucleotides align to TRBD1. This CDR3 is built from 14 residues. Germline V gene lookup returns CDR1 SGHVS and CDR2 FNYEAQ. V trimming: 1 base; J trimming: 6 bases; junction bases outside the gene matches: 5.

The V and J genes are TRBV19 and TRBJ2-5; D is unclear. CDR1 LNHDA and CDR2 SQIVND come from the germline V gene (reference sequence). Trimming removed 4 bases at V and 3 bases at J, with 6 bases between. The CDR3 is made up of 12 amino acids. The CDR3 protein is CASSRQKETQYF. CDR3 sequence (DNA): TGTGCCAGTAGTAGGCAGAAAGAGACCCAGTACTTC.

This chain connects TRBV27 to TRBJ1-6; 11 bases line up with TRBD1. The CDR3 consists of 14 residues. Germline V CDR1 and CDR2: MNHEY, SMNVEV (reference sequence). Trimming removed 6 bases from V and 9 bases from J; junction bases left unmatched: 4. The CDR3 protein is CASRLGTGGSPLHF. In DNA form, the CDR3 reads TGTGCCAGCAGACTCGGGACAGGGGGTTCACCCCTCCACTTT.

Notes on this clone: The junction and the germline gene differ at one end; a read error may be behind it. The chain joins TRBV12-5 to TRBJ2-1, with 8 positions matching TRBD2. The CDR3 contains 17 residues. Germline lookup yields CDR1 LGHNT and CDR2 FRNRAP. In nucleotides, the CDR3 is TGTGCTAGTGGTTTTGAAGTCCCGGGACTAGAATACAATGAGCAGCTCTTC. As protein: CASGFEVPGLEYNEQLF.

The V and J genes are TRBV5-4 and TRBJ1-1; D gene unclear. The CDR3 covers 13 residues. The V end lost 0 bases, the J end lost 10 bases, and 13 bases lay between the germline ends. Germline V gene data show CDR1 as SGHNT and CDR2 as YYREEE (reference sequence). CDR3 sequence (DNA): TGTGCCAGCAGCTTGGTTTCGGGAGGACCAGCTTTCTTT. It encodes CASSLVSGGPAFF.

The chain couples TRBV28 to TRBJ1-3, with TRBD1 identical over 8 bases. In germline, CDR1 is MDHEN, CDR2 SYDVKM. The length of the CDR3 is 14 residues. V shed 6 bases and J 4 bases; nucleotides not matched to a gene: 5. DNA for the CDR3: TGTGCCAGCAGAGACAGGGGTCAAGGAAACACCATATATTTT. Protein: CASRDRGQGNTIYF.

The chain is built from TRBV20-1 and TRBJ1-1; no clear D. Germline V gives CDR1 DFQATT, CDR2 SNEGSKA (reference sequence). V was clipped by 4 bases and J by 10 bases, with 10 bases between them. The CDR3 is 10 residues long. The CDR3 nucleotides are TGCAGTGCTATGCGGGTCGGAGCTTTCTTT. It specifies CSAMRVGAFF.

This clone occurred a few times. CDR3 nucleotides: TGCGCCAGCAGTGGGCCCCTCTCGACTAGCGGACCCGGCCTCGAGCAGTACTTC. This codes for CASSGPLSTSGPGLEQYF. The rearrangement joins TRBV10-2 to TRBJ2-7; TRBD2 matches at 9 bases. Trimming at V came to 4 bases and at J to 6 bases, leaving 19 bases not matched to a gene. The CDR3 consists of 18 residues. The germline V gene encodes CDR1 WSHSY and CDR2 SAAADI.

This clone was detected only a few times. The chain uses TRBV10-3 and TRBJ1-1; 9 bases line up with TRBD1. Looked up from germline, CDR1 is ENHRY and CDR2 is SYGVKD. The CDR3 runs 16 residues. The ends lost 0 bases at V and 1 base at J; junction bases unmatched: 3. As DNA, the CDR3 is TGTGCCATCAGTGAGTCCCTGGACAGGGGGAACACTGAAGCTTTCTTT. As protein: CAISESLDRGNTEAFF.